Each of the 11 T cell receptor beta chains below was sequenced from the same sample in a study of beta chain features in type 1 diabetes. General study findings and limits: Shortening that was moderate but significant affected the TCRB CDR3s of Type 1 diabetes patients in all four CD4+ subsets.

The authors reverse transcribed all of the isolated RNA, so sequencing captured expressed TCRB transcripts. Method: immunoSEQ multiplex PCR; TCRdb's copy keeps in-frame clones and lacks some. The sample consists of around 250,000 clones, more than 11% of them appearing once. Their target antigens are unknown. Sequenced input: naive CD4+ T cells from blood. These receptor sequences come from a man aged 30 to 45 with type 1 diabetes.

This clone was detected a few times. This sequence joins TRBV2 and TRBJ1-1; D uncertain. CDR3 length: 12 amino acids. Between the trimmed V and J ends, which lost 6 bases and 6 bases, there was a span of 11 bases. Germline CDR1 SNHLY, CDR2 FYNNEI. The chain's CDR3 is CASRADLAEAFF. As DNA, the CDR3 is TGTGCCAGCAGGGCCGACTTGGCTGAAGCTTTCTTT.

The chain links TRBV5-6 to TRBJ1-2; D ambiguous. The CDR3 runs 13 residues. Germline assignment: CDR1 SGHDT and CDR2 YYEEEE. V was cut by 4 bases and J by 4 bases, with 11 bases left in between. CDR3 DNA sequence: TGTGCCAGCAGCCAAGGACTGAGCTATGGCTACACCTTC. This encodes CASSQGLSYGYTF.

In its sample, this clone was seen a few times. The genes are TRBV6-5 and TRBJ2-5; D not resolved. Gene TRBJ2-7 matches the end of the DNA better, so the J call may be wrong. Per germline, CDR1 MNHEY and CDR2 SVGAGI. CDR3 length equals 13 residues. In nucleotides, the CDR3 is TGTGCCAGCAGGCGCCTGCTTTCCTACGAGCAGTACTTC. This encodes CASRRLLSYEQYF.

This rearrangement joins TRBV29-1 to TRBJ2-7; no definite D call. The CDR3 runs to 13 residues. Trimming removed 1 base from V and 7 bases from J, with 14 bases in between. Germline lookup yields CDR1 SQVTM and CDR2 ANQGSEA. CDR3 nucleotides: TGCAGCGTTGAAGTAGCCGTGTCGAGTGAGCAGTACTTC. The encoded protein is CSVEVAVSSEQYF.

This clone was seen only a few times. CDR3 residues: CASSVAPGGADQYF. The CDR3, as DNA: TGTGCCAGCAGCGTGGCCCCCGGAGGAGCGGACCAGTACTTC. The chain recombines TRBV5-4 with TRBJ2-7; possible D gene TRBD2, 5 bases. The CDR3 has 14 amino acids. Germline CDR1 is SGHNT and CDR2 is YYREEE (reference sequence). Trimming stripped 4 bases from V and 10 bases from J, with 21 bases between.

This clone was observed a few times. CDR3 amino acids: CSVKTGRQKVSDTQYF. As DNA, the CDR3 is TGCAGCGTCAAGACAGGGCGACAGAAAGTATCAGATACGCAGTATTTT. V is TRBV29-1 and J is TRBJ2-3; 7 bases are a match to TRBD1. V trimming: 6 bases; J trimming: 4 bases; junction bases outside the gene matches: 16. The CDR3 covers 16 residues. Germline V gene lookup returns CDR1 SQVTM and CDR2 ANQGSEA.

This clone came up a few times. DNA for the CDR3: TGTGCCAGCAGTCGGACAGTGGGACAGCCCCAGCATTTT. Its translation is CASSRTVGQPQHF. The chain employs TRBV7-2 and TRBJ1-5; TRBD1 is a possible D gene (6 bases). The CDR3 runs 13 residues. Per germline, CDR1 SGHTA and CDR2 FQGNSA. V was trimmed by 6 bases and J by 7 bases, leaving 13 bases between them.

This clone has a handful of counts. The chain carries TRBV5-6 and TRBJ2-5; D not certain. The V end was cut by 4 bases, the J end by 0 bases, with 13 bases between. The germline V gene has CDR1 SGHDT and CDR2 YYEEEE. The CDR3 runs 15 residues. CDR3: CASSVYSGNQETQYF. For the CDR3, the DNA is TGTGCCAGCAGCGTTTACTCCGGTAACCAAGAGACCCAGTACTTC.

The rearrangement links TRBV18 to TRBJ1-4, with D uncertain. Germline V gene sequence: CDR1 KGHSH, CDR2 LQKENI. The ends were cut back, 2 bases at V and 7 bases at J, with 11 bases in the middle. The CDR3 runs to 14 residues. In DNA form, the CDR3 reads TGTGCCAGCTCACCAATGGGCCCATTTGAAAAACTGTTTTTT. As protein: CASSPMGPFEKLFF.

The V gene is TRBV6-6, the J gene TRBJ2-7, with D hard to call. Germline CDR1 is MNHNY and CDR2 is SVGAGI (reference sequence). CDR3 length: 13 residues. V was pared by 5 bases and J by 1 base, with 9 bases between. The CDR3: CASSHRVSYEQYF. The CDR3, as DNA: TGTGCCAGCAGTCACCGGGTTTCCTACGAGCAGTACTTC.

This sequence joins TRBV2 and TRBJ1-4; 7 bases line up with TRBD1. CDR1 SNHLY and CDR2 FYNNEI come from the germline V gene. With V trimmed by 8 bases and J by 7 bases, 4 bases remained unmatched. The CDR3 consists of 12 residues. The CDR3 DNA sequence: TGTGCCAGCGTGACAGGGAGTGAAAAACTGTTTTTT. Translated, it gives CASVTGSEKLFF.